This T cell receptor beta chain was captured in a study of T cell changes during pregnancy in multiple sclerosis. Profiling relied on immunoSEQ multiplex PCR, and the TCRdb table lists in-frame clones only, not all of them. This sample has over 35,000 clones; 94% occur once, and the top ten carry roughly 8.1%. The sequencing used CD8+ T cells from peripheral blood mononuclear cells, collected in the third trimester of pregnancy. This sequence was found in a female donor with multiple sclerosis, enrolled in a pregnancy study.

The CDR3 is CSEGRGPYNEQFF. The CDR3 DNA follows: TGCAGCGAAGGCAGGGGGCCGTACAATGAGCAGTTCTTC. J is TRBJ2-1 and V is TRBV29-1; 8 bases map to TRBD1. CDR1 is SQVTM, CDR2 ANQGSEA, per germline. The CDR3 contains 13 residues. J lost 4 bases, V lost 7 bases, and 6 bases had no gene match.